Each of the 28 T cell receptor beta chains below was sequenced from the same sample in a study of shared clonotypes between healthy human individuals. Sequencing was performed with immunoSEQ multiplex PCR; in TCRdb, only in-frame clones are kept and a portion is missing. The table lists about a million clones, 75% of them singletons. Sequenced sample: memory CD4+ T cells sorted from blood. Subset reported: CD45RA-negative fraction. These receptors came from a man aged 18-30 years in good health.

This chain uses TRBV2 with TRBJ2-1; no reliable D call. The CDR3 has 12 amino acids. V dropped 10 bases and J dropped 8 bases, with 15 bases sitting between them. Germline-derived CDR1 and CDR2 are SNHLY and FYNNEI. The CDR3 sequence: CATSALTDEQFF. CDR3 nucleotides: TGTGCCACCTCGGCCCTAACGGATGAGCAGTTCTTC.

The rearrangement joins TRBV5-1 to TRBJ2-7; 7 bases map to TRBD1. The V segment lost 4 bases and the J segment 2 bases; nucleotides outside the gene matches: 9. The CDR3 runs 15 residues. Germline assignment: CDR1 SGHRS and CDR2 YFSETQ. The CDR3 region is CASSVTGLKAYEQYF. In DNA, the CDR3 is TGCGCCAGCAGCGTGACAGGGTTAAAGGCCTACGAGCAGTACTTC.

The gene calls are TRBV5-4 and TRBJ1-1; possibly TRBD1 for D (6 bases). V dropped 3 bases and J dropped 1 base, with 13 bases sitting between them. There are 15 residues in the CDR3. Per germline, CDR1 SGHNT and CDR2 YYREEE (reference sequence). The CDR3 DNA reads TGTGCCAGCAGCTCTCAACAGGGCTCGAACACTGAAGCTTTCTTT. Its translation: CASSSQQGSNTEAFF.

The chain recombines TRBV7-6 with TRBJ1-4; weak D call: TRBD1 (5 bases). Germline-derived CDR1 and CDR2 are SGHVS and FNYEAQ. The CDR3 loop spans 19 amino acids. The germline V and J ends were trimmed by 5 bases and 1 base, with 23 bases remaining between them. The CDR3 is CASSPGSGDPFLTNEKLFF. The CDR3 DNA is TGTGCCAGCAGCCCCGGTTCGGGGGACCCCTTTCTAACTAATGAAAAACTGTTTTTT.

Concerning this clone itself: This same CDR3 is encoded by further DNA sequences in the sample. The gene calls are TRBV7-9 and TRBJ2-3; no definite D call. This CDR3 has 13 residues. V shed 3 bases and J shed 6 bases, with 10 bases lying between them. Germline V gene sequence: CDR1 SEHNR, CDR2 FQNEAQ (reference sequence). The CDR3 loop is CASSLLGTDTQYF. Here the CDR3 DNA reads TGTGCCAGCAGCTTGCTAGGTACGGATACGCAGTATTTT.

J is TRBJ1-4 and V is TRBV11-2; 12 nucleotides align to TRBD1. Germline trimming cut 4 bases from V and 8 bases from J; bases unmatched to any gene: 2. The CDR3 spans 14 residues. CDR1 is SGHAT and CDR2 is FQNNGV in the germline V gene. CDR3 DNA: TGTGCCAGCAGCTCGGGACAGGGGGCAGAAAAACTGTTTTTT. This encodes CASSSGQGAEKLFF.

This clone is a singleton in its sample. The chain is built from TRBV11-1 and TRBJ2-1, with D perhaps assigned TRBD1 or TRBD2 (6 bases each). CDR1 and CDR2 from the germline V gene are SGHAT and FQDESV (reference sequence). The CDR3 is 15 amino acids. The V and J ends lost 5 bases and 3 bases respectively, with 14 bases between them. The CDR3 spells CASSRAGGDYNEQFF. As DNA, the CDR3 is TGTGCCAGCAGCCGAGCCGGGGGCGACTACAATGAGCAGTTCTTC. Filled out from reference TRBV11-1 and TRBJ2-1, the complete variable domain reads EAEVAQSPRYKITEKSQAVAFWCDPISGHATLYWYRQILGQGPELLVQFQDESVVDDSQLPKDRFSAERLKGVDSTLKIQPAELGDSAMYLCASSRAGGDYNEQFFGPGTRLTVL.

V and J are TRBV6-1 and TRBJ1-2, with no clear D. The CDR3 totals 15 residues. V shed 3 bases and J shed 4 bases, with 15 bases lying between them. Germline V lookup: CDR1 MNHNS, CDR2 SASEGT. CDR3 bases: TGTGCCAGCAGTGAGAGTTTGGTTTTTTCCTATGGCTACACCTTC. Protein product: CASSESLVFSYGYTF.

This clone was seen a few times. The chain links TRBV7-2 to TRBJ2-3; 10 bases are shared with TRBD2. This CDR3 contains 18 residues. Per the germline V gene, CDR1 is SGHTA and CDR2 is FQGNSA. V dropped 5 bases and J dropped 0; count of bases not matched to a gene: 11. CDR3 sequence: CASSTSGTSVGSTDTQYF. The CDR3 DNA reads TGTGCCAGCAGCACCTCGGGGACTAGCGTCGGTAGCACAGATACGCAGTATTTT.

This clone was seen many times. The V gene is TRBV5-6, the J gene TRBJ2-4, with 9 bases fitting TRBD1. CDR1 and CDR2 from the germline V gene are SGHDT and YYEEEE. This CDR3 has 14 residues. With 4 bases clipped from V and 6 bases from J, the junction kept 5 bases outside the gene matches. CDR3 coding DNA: TGTGCCAGCAGCCCCCGACAGGGGGGAAACATTCAGTACTTC. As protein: CASSPRQGGNIQYF.

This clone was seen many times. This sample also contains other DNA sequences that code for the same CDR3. CDR3 sequence (DNA): TGTGCCAGCAGCTTAGGTACCTACGAGCAGTACTTC. This translates into CASSLGTYEQYF. This rearrangement joins TRBV7-9 to TRBJ2-7; D is undetermined. This CDR3 is built from 12 residues. Trimming left V 1 base short and J 2 bases short, with 3 bases between. CDR1 is SEHNR and CDR2 is FQNEAQ in the germline V gene (reference sequence).

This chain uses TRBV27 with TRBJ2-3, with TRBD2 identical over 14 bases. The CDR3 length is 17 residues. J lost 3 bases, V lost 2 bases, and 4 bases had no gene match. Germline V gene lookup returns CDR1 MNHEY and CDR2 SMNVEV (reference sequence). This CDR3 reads CASSLKTSGRATDTQYF. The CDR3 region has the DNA TGTGCCAGCAGTTTAAAGACTAGCGGGAGGGCAACAGATACGCAGTATTTT.

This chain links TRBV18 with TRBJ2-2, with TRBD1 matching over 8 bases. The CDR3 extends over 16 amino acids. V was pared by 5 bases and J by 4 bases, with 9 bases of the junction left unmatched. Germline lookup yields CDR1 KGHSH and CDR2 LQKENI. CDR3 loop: CASSDSGGASTGELFF. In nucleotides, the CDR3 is TGTGCCAGCTCAGATTCAGGGGGCGCGAGCACCGGGGAGCTGTTTTTT.

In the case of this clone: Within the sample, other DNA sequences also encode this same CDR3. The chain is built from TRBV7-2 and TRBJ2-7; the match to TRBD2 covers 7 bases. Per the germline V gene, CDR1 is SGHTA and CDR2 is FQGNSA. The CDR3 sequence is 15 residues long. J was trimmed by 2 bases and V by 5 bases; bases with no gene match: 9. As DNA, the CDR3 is TGTGCCAGCAGCCCCGGGGCGGGAGCCACCTACGAGCAGTACTTC. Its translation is CASSPGAGATYEQYF.

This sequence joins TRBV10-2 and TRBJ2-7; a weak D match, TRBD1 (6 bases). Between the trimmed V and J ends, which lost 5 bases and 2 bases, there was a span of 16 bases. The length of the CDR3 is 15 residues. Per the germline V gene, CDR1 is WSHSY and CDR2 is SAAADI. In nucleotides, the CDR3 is TGCGCCAGCAGTAGGTCAGGGGCCCGCACCTACGAGCAGTACTTC. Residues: CASSRSGARTYEQYF.

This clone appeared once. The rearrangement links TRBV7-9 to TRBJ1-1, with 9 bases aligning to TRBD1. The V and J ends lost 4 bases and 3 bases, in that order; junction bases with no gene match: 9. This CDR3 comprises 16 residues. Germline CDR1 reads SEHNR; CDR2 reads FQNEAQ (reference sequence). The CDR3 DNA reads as TGTGCCAGCAGCTCGGACAGGGGAGGAATCGACACTGAAGCTTTCTTT. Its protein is CASSSDRGGIDTEAFF.

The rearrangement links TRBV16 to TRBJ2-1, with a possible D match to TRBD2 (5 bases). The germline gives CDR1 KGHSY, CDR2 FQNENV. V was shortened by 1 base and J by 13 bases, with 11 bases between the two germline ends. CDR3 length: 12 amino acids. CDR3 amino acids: CASSQLRSSQFF. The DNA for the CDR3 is TGTGCCAGCAGCCAATTGAGGTCTAGCCAGTTCTTC.

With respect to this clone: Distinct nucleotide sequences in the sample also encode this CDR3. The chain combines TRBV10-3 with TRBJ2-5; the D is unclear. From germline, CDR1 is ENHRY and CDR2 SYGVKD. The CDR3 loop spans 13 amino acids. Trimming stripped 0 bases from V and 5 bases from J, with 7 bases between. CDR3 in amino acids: CAISESPAETQYF. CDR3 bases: TGTGCCATCAGTGAGTCGCCAGCTGAGACCCAGTACTTC.

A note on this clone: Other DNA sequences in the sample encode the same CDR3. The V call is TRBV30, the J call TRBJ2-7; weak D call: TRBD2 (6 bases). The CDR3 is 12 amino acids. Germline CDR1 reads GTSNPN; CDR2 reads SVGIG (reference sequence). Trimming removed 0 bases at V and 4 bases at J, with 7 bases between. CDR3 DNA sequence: TGTGCCTGGAGTGTAAGCGGGTACGAGCAGTACTTC. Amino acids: CAWSVSGYEQYF.

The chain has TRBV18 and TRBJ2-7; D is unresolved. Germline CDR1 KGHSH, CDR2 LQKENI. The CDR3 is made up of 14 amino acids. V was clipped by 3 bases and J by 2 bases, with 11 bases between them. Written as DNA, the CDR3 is TGTGCCAGCTCACCGCGGCAGAGTGCCTACGAGCAGTACTTC. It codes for CASSPRQSAYEQYF.

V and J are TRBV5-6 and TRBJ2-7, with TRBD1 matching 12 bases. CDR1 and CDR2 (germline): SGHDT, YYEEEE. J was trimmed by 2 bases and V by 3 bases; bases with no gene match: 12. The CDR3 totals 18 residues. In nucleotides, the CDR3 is TGTGCCAGCAGCTCTCTTGGGACAGGGGGCGCAATTACCTACGAGCAGTACTTC. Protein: CASSSLGTGGAITYEQYF. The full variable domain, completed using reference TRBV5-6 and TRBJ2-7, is DAGVTQSPTHLIKTRGQQVTLRCSPKSGHDTVSWYQQALGQGPQFIFQYYEEEERQRGNFPDRFSGHQFPNYSSELNVNALLLGDSALYLCASSSLGTGGAITYEQYFGPGTRLTVT.

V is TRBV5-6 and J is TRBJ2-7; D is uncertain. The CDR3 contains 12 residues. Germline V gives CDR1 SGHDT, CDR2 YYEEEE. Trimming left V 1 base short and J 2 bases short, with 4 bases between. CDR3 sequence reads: CASSLRTYEQYF. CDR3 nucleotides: TGTGCCAGCAGCTTGAGGACCTACGAGCAGTACTTC.

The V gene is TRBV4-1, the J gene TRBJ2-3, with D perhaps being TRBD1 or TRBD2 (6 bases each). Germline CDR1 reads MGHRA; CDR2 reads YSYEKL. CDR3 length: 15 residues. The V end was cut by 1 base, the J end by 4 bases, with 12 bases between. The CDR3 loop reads CASSQGGGNSDTQYF. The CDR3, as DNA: TGCGCCAGCAGCCAAGGAGGGGGGAACTCAGATACGCAGTATTTT.

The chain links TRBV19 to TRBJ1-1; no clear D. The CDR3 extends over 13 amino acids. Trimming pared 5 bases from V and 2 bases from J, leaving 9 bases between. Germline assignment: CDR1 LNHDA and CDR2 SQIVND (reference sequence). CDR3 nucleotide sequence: TGTGCCAGTAGTCGACAAATCAACACTGAAGCTTTCTTT. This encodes CASSRQINTEAFF.

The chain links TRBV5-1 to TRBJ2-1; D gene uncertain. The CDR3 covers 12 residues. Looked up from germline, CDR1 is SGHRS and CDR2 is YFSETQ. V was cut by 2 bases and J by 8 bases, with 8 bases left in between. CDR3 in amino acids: CASSFPQHEQFF. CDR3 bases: TGCGCCAGCAGCTTTCCGCAGCATGAGCAGTTCTTC.

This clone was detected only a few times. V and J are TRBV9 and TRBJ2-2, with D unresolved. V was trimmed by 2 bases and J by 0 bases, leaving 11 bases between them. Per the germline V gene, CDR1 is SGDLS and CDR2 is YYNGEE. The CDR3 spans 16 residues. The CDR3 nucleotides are TGTGCCAGCAGCGTTTCTGCGAACCCGAACACCGGGGAGCTGTTTTTT. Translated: CASSVSANPNTGELFF.

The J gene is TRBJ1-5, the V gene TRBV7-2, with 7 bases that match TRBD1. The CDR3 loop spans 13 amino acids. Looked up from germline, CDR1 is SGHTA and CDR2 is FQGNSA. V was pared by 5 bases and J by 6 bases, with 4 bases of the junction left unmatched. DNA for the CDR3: TGTGCCAGCAGCCCGGACAGGATTCAGCCCCAGCATTTT. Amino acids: CASSPDRIQPQHF.

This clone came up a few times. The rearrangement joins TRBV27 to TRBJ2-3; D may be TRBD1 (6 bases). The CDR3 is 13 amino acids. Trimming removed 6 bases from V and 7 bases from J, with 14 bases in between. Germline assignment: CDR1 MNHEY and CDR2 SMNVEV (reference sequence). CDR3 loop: CASRHRAGNTQYF. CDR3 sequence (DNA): TGTGCCAGCAGACACAGGGCCGGGAATACGCAGTATTTT.